This entry lists 5 T cell receptor beta chains sequenced from one sample in a study of identical twins. MiXCR, applied by TCRdb to the 5' RACE reads, yields one record per CDR3 protein. The data contain some 460,000 distinct CDR3 sequences, about 14% of them seen just once; the ten biggest clones take up roughly 0.56%. This sample also belongs to another study, concerning yellow fever vaccine responses in identical twins.

The sequenced sample was CD4+ T cells sorted from blood. The source of these receptors is a woman aged 18-35 years in good health.

The chain couples TRBV5-1 to TRBJ2-5; TRBD2 matches at 10 bases. V lost 6 bases, J lost 5 bases, and 7 bases stayed unmatched. CDR3 length: 14 amino acids. Looked up from germline, CDR1 is SGHRS and CDR2 is YFSETQ. The CDR3 sequence is CASNPGTSVETQYF. CDR3 DNA: TGCGCCAGCAACCCCGGGACTAGCGTGGAGACCCAGTACTTC.

This clonotype has a handful of counts. The gene calls are TRBV7-2 and TRBJ2-7; D gene uncertain. Trimming left V 1 base short and J 6 bases short, with 16 bases between. This CDR3 is 15 amino acids long. Germline V CDR1 and CDR2: SGHTA, FQGNSA. CDR3 in DNA: TGTGCCAGCAGCTTAGACCCCCCAGGCCCCCTCGAGCAGTACTTC. Protein sequence: CASSLDPPGPLEQYF.

This clonotype has only a few counts. V gene TRBV7-6 combines with J gene TRBJ2-7, with 11 bases aligning to TRBD2. Germline assignment: CDR1 SGHVS and CDR2 FNYEAQ. This CDR3 has 18 amino acids. J lost 10 bases, V lost 0 bases, and 17 bases had no gene match. CDR3 DNA sequence: TGTGCCAGCAGCTTAGCGCCCATAACTAGCGGGAGCTCGGGGTTACAGTACTTC. Its translation: CASSLAPITSGSSGLQYF.

Only a few counts were recorded for this clonotype. The chain has TRBV3-1 and TRBJ2-2; the D gene is possibly TRBD1 (6 bases). V was pared by 4 bases and J by 7 bases, with 13 bases between. The germline V gene has CDR1 LGHDT and CDR2 YNNKEL (reference sequence). The CDR3 extends over 14 amino acids. The CDR3 sequence: CASSLPQGHGELFF. The CDR3 DNA reads as TGTGCCAGCAGCCTCCCCCAGGGACACGGGGAGCTGTTTTTT.

This clonotype was found a few times. The genes are TRBV6-5 and TRBJ2-2; D unresolved. The CDR3 length is 15 residues. CDR1 and CDR2 from the germline V gene are MNHEY and SVGAGI. The germline V and J ends were trimmed by 4 bases and 6 bases, with 15 bases remaining between them. The CDR3 coding sequence is TGTGCCAGCAGTTTCAGGTCCCCGGGCTCCGGGGAGCTGTTTTTT. Protein sequence: CASSFRSPGSGELFF.